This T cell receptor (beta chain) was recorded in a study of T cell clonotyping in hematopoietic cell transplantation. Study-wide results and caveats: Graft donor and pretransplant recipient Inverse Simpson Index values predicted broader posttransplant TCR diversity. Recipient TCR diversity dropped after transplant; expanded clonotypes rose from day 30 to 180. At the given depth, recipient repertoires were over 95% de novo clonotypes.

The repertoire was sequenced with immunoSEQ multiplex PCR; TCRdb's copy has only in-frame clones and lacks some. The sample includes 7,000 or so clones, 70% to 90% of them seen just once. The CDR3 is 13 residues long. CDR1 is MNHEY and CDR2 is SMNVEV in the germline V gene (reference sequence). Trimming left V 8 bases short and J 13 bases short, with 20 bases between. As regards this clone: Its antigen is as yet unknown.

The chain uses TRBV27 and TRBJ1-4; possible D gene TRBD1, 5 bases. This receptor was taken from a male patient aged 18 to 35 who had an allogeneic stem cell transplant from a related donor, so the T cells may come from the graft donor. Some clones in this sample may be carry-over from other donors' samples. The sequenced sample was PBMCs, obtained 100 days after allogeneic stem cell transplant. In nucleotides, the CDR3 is TGTGCCAGCGGGGGAGCCCCCCGTTTGAGACTGTTTTTT. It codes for CASGGAPRLRLFF.